A selection of T cell receptor beta chains follows, all from one sample in a study of control samples from healthy donors and cancer patients. Sequencing was performed with immunoSEQ multiplex PCR; in TCRdb, only in-frame clones are kept and a portion is missing. The profile covers 150,000 to 200,000 clones, with around 96% appearing a single time and approximately 8% taken by the ten largest. The material sequenced was blood. These receptors were collected from a woman in her thirties or forties in good health. Both conserved end residues are part of each CDR3. Each record gives: clone size, V gene, J gene, D gene, CDR3 DNA, CDR3 protein. D genes are given only for firm matches. Only some rows state a clone size, as once, few, many or a class for expanded clones.

once	TRBV7-6	TRBJ2-6	-	TGTGCCAGCAGCTTAGGAGGGGTCTCTGGGGCCAACGTCCTGACTTTC	CASSLGGVSGANVLTF
once	TRBV4-3	TRBJ2-1	-	TGCGCCAGCAGCCAGGGAAGCGGGTACTCCTACAATGAGCAGTTCTTC	CASSQGSGYSYNEQFF
once	TRBV5-8	TRBJ2-7	-	TGTGCCAGCAGCTTGCAGAGGGCTTCTTACGAGCAGTACTTC	CASSLQRASYEQYF
-	TRBV27	TRBJ2-1	TRBD2	TGTGCCAGCAGTTTACTAGCGGGAGCGGGGTACAATGAGCAGTTCTTC	CASSLLAGAGYNEQFF
-	TRBV7-6	TRBJ1-3	-	TGTGCCAGCAGCTCGTACCCCGGGACGGCCTCTGGAAACACCATATATTTT	CASSSYPGTASGNTIYF
-	TRBV15	TRBJ1-6	-	TGTGCCACCAGCAGTACCGGGACTAAAATCCTCGGGGATTCACCCCTCCACTTT	CATSSTGTKILGDSPLHF
-	TRBV13	TRBJ1-1	-	TGTGCCAGCAGCTTACTTTCTCGCAAGAACACTGAAGCTTTCTTT	CASSLLSRKNTEAFF
-	TRBV5-4	TRBJ1-5	TRBD1	TGTGCCAGCAGCCGGGACAGTGTGCAGCCCCAGCATTTT	CASSRDSVQPQHF
-	TRBV29-1	TRBJ1-3	-	TGCAGCGCGGGGGGGACTCCCGGGGACACCATATATTTT	CSAGGTPGDTIYF
-	TRBV9	TRBJ1-1	-	TGTGCCAGCAGCGTAGGGATCCGGGGCACTGAAGCTTTCTTT	CASSVGIRGTEAFF
-	TRBV3-1/TRBV3-2	TRBJ2-2	-	TGTGCCAGCAGCAAAGGGGGGGCTCGGAGCACCGGGGAGCTGTTTTTT	CASSKGGARSTGELFF
-	TRBV6-2/TRBV6-3	TRBJ2-1	TRBD1	TGTGCCAGCAGTTCTTCCGGGACAGGGTACCACAATGAGCAGTTCTTC	CASSSSGTGYHNEQFF
-	TRBV11-2	TRBJ1-1	-	TGTGCCAGCAGCTTTAGCCCTAACACTGAAGCTTTCTTT	CASSFSPNTEAFF
-	TRBV9	TRBJ1-3	-	TGTGCCACCTCTCCCGGGGACTACTCTGGAAACACCATATATTTT	CATSPGDYSGNTIYF
-	TRBV5-1	TRBJ2-7	-	TGCGCCAGCCGAGGGGAGCAGGGTGCCTATAGCGAGCAGTACTTC	CASRGEQGAYSEQYF
-	TRBV2	TRBJ1-5	-	TGTGCCAGTTCCGTAGAGTATAGCAATCAGCCCCAGCATTTT	CASSVEYSNQPQHF
-	TRBV11-2	TRBJ1-2	-	TGTGCCAGCAGCCCCGCATCAGGACGGCGTAACTATGGCTACACCTTC	CASSPASGRRNYGYTF
-	TRBV6-1	TRBJ1-5	-	TGTGCCAGCAGTGAAGGGCAGGGGAGTCAGCCCCAGCATTTT	CASSEGQGSQPQHF
-	TRBV6-4	TRBJ2-4	TRBD1	TGTGCCAGCGCCCGGGACAGCTTATCCAAAAACATTCAGTACTTC	CASARDSLSKNIQYF
-	TRBV6-4	TRBJ1-1	-	TGTGCCAGCAGTGAAAGCGCTTTCTTT	CASSESAFF
-	TRBV7-3	TRBJ2-1	TRBD2	TGTGCCAGCTCATTTCGGGGTAGCGGGGGGATTAATGAGCAGTTCTTC	CASSFRGSGGINEQFF
-	TRBV7-9	TRBJ2-3	-	TGTGCCAGCAGCCTCATGGAGGGGGCAGATACGCAGTATTTT	CASSLMEGADTQYF
few	TRBV7-2	TRBJ1-2	-	TGTGCCAGCAGCTTCGCGACGGGGCTCCGGGGCTACACCTTC	CASSFATGLRGYTF
-	TRBV9	TRBJ1-2	TRBD1	TGTGCCAGCAGCCCGGGACAGGGGGCGCGGAGCTATGGCTACACCTTC	CASSPGQGARSYGYTF
-	TRBV30	TRBJ1-1	TRBD1	TGTGCCGGGGGACAGGAAAACACTGAAGCTTTCTTT	CAGGQENTEAFF
-	TRBV19	TRBJ1-2	-	TGTGCCAGTAGTATGGTCTTAGGGACACTCTATGGCTACACCTTC	CASSMVLGTLYGYTF
-	TRBV7-9	TRBJ1-1	-	TGTGCCAGCAGCCAGGGGATGAACACTGAAGCTTTCTTT	CASSQGMNTEAFF
-	TRBV7-8	TRBJ2-2	TRBD2	TGTGCCAGCAGCCGAGGGACTAGCGGGAGGGAAATCGGGGAGCTGTTTTTT	CASSRGTSGREIGELFF
-	TRBV7-2	TRBJ1-5	-	TGTGCCAGCAGCTTAGCGTTAACAGACTTAAGCAATCAGCCCCAGCATTTT	CASSLALTDLSNQPQHF
-	TRBV29-1	TRBJ1-1	-	TGCAGCGGAAGTCGACAGGACACTGAAGCTTTCTTT	CSGSRQDTEAFF